A selection of T cell receptor beta chains follows, all from one sample in a study of T cells after yellow fever vaccination. TCRdb re-called the 5' RACE reads through MiXCR, storing one row per CDR3 protein. This sample has around 300,000 distinct CDR3 sequences; approximately 4% occur once, and the top ten carry around 23%. The sequencing here drew on PBMCs, taken 5 days after the yellow fever booster vaccination. These receptors were taken from a man aged 18 to 30 who received the YFV17D yellow fever vaccine. Each CDR3 is given with its conserved first and last residue. D genes are given only for firm matches. Clone size is given for some rows only: seen once, a few or many times, or a class if the clone is expanded.

D gene: .; J gene: TRBJ2-7; clone size: few; CDR3 length: 15; V gene: TRBV6-1; CDR3 DNA: TGTGCCAGCAGTGACCCGCAGAGGAGCTCCTACGAGCAGTACTTC; CDR3 protein: CASSDPQRSSYEQYF
D gene: .; J gene: TRBJ1-1; clone size: .; CDR3 length: 14; V gene: TRBV12-3/TRBV12-4; CDR3 DNA: TGTGCCAGCAGTTTCAGGGAGGTTGGTCGGGCAGCTTTCTTT; CDR3 protein: CASSFREVGRAAFF
D gene: .; J gene: TRBJ1-4; clone size: .; CDR3 length: 16; V gene: TRBV7-9; CDR3 DNA: TGTGCCAGCAGCTTAGTCAGGATAACAACTAATGAAAAACTGTTTTTT; CDR3 protein: CASSLVRITTNEKLFF
D gene: TRBD2; J gene: TRBJ2-7; clone size: .; CDR3 length: 14; V gene: TRBV25-1; CDR3 DNA: TGTGCCAGCAGTGAACTTACAGCGGGGTACGAGCAGTACTTC; CDR3 protein: CASSELTAGYEQYF
D gene: TRBD1; J gene: TRBJ2-7; clone size: many; CDR3 length: 14; V gene: TRBV5-1; CDR3 DNA: TGCGCCAGCAGCCCGGGACAGGGGGTCTGGGAGCAGTACTTC; CDR3 protein: CASSPGQGVWEQYF
D gene: .; J gene: TRBJ2-2; clone size: many; CDR3 length: 16; V gene: TRBV5-1; CDR3 DNA: TGCGCCAGCAGCTTGAGTCCCAACAGGGACACCGGGGAGCTGTTTTTT; CDR3 protein: CASSLSPNRDTGELFF
D gene: TRBD1; J gene: TRBJ2-7; clone size: few; CDR3 length: 15; V gene: TRBV9; CDR3 DNA: TGTGCCAGCAGCGTAGTCCCGGACAGGATCTACGAGCAGTACTTC; CDR3 protein: CASSVVPDRIYEQYF
D gene: .; J gene: TRBJ2-4; clone size: .; CDR3 length: 17; V gene: TRBV4-3; CDR3 DNA: TGCGCCAGCAGCCACAGTGTCGGGACGTCCGCCAAAAACATTCAGTACTTC; CDR3 protein: CASSHSVGTSAKNIQYF
D gene: TRBD2; J gene: TRBJ2-5; clone size: .; CDR3 length: 16; V gene: TRBV7-9; CDR3 DNA: TGTGCCAGCAGACCGGGACTAGCGGGGGGTAGAGAGACCCAGTACTTC; CDR3 protein: CASRPGLAGGRETQYF
D gene: TRBD1; J gene: TRBJ2-1; clone size: few; CDR3 length: 18; V gene: TRBV7-7; CDR3 DNA: TGTGCTAGCAGCTTAGACCCTCCGGGACAGGGAACCCACAATGAGCAGTTCTTC; CDR3 protein: CASSLDPPGQGTHNEQFF
D gene: .; J gene: TRBJ2-7; clone size: many; CDR3 length: 14; V gene: TRBV5-1; CDR3 DNA: TGCGCCAGCAGCTTCGGGGCCGCAAGCTACGAGCAGTACTTC; CDR3 protein: CASSFGAASYEQYF
D gene: TRBD1; J gene: TRBJ2-1; clone size: many; CDR3 length: 13; V gene: TRBV5-5; CDR3 DNA: TGTGCCAGCAGTCCCGGACAGGGCAATGAGCAGTTCTTC; CDR3 protein: CASSPGQGNEQFF
D gene: TRBD1; J gene: TRBJ2-1; clone size: .; CDR3 length: 15; V gene: TRBV5-1; CDR3 DNA: TGCGCCAGCAGCTCGACAGGGGGTCCGTGGAATGAGCAGTTCTTC; CDR3 protein: CASSSTGGPWNEQFF
D gene: .; J gene: TRBJ1-6; clone size: many; CDR3 length: 18; V gene: TRBV6-5; CDR3 DNA: TGTGCCAGCAGACCTCCCTCGACAGGCTACGGGGAAACGGCACCCCTCCACTTT; CDR3 protein: CASRPPSTGYGETAPLHF
D gene: .; J gene: TRBJ1-5; clone size: .; CDR3 length: 11; V gene: TRBV5-8; CDR3 DNA: TGTGCCAGCAGCCCCGTTCCGTCCCAGCATTTT; CDR3 protein: CASSPVPSQHF
D gene: .; J gene: TRBJ2-3; clone size: few; CDR3 length: 15; V gene: TRBV6-1; CDR3 DNA: TGTGCCAGCAGACAGGCGTTTCCTAGCACAGATACGCAGTATTTT; CDR3 protein: CASRQAFPSTDTQYF
D gene: .; J gene: TRBJ1-6; clone size: .; CDR3 length: 12; V gene: TRBV6-5; CDR3 DNA: TGTGCCAGCAGTGGAGCGAATTCACCCCTCCACTTT; CDR3 protein: CASSGANSPLHF
D gene: TRBD1; J gene: TRBJ2-7; clone size: .; CDR3 length: 15; V gene: TRBV6-5; CDR3 DNA: TGTGCCAGCAGACTGCGGACAGGGAGCTCCTACGAGCAGTACTTC; CDR3 protein: CASRLRTGSSYEQYF
D gene: TRBD1; J gene: TRBJ1-5; clone size: many; CDR3 length: 14; V gene: TRBV20-1; CDR3 DNA: TGCAGTGCCAGCCCAGGGGGGAGCAATCAGCCCCAGCATTTT; CDR3 protein: CSASPGGSNQPQHF
D gene: .; J gene: TRBJ2-5; clone size: few; CDR3 length: 16; V gene: TRBV4-1; CDR3 DNA: TGCGCCAGCAGCCCCCGACAAGGACCCTACCAAGAGACCCAGTACTTC; CDR3 protein: CASSPRQGPYQETQYF
D gene: TRBD1; J gene: TRBJ2-3; clone size: .; CDR3 length: 14; V gene: TRBV20-1; CDR3 DNA: TGCACCTGGGACAGGGGCCTCGACACAGATACGCAGTATTTT; CDR3 protein: CTWDRGLDTDTQYF
D gene: .; J gene: TRBJ1-2; clone size: many; CDR3 length: 11; V gene: TRBV12-3/TRBV12-4; CDR3 DNA: TGTGCCAGCAGTTTGGGCTATGGCTACACCTTC; CDR3 protein: CASSLGYGYTF
D gene: .; J gene: TRBJ1-1; clone size: .; CDR3 length: 17; V gene: TRBV4-1; CDR3 DNA: TGCGCCAGCAGCCGCCCGGCACAGGGCCCTAAGAGGACTGAAGCTTTCTTT; CDR3 protein: CASSRPAQGPKRTEAFF
D gene: .; J gene: TRBJ1-2; clone size: many; CDR3 length: 10; V gene: TRBV19; CDR3 DNA: TGTGCCAGTAAGGGAGGTGGCTACACCTTC; CDR3 protein: CASKGGGYTF
D gene: .; J gene: TRBJ2-2; clone size: .; CDR3 length: 14; V gene: TRBV4-2; CDR3 DNA: TGTGCCAGCAGCCAAGATCAGGGGGGTAGGGAGCTGTTTTTT; CDR3 protein: CASSQDQGGRELFF
D gene: TRBD1; J gene: TRBJ2-1; clone size: few; CDR3 length: 15; V gene: TRBV5-6; CDR3 DNA: TGTGCCAGCAGCTTGCCACAGGGGGCCTACAATGAGCAGTTCTTC; CDR3 protein: CASSLPQGAYNEQFF
D gene: .; J gene: TRBJ2-3; clone size: many; CDR3 length: 14; V gene: TRBV5-1; CDR3 DNA: TGCGCCAGCAGCTCGCCCCGACGGCAGGATACGCAGTATTTT; CDR3 protein: CASSSPRRQDTQYF
D gene: TRBD1; J gene: TRBJ1-3; clone size: few; CDR3 length: 15; V gene: TRBV4-1; CDR3 DNA: TGCGCCAGCAGCCAAGTCGGGACAGGGCGGGACACCATATATTTT; CDR3 protein: CASSQVGTGRDTIYF
D gene: .; J gene: TRBJ2-3; clone size: few; CDR3 length: 15; V gene: TRBV5-4; CDR3 DNA: TGTGCCAGCAGCTCCGTCGTCGGGGCCGGAGATACGCAGTATTTT; CDR3 protein: CASSSVVGAGDTQYF
D gene: .; J gene: TRBJ1-6; clone size: .; CDR3 length: 14; V gene: TRBV7-2; CDR3 DNA: TGTGCCAGCAGCTTATACAGTGCCAATTCACCCCTCCACTTT; CDR3 protein: CASSLYSANSPLHF
D gene: TRBD1; J gene: TRBJ1-4; clone size: .; CDR3 length: 14; V gene: TRBV27; CDR3 DNA: TGTGCCAGCAGTTTGGCGGGACAGCCAGAAAAACTGTTTTTT; CDR3 protein: CASSLAGQPEKLFF
D gene: .; J gene: TRBJ1-6; clone size: once; CDR3 length: 14; V gene: TRBV10-3; CDR3 DNA: TGTGCCATCAATACCGGGACACAGAATTCACCCCTCCACTTT; CDR3 protein: CAINTGTQNSPLHF
D gene: .; J gene: TRBJ2-1; clone size: .; CDR3 length: 13; V gene: TRBV14; CDR3 DNA: TGTGCCAGCAGCCAAGAGTCCCGCTATGAGCAGTTCTTC; CDR3 protein: CASSQESRYEQFF
D gene: TRBD1; J gene: TRBJ2-3; clone size: few; CDR3 length: 16; V gene: TRBV4-3; CDR3 DNA: TGCTCCAGCAGTCCTGCAGGGGGCCAAAGCACAGATACGCAGTATTTT; CDR3 protein: CSSSPAGGQSTDTQYF
D gene: .; J gene: TRBJ1-1; clone size: .; CDR3 length: 13; V gene: TRBV12-3/TRBV12-4; CDR3 DNA: TGTGCCAGCAGTTTGCCCTCGGGGACTGAAGCTTTCTTT; CDR3 protein: CASSLPSGTEAFF
D gene: .; J gene: TRBJ2-2; clone size: .; CDR3 length: 12; V gene: TRBV7-3; CDR3 DNA: TGTGCCAGCAGCTTACAGGTCGGGGAGCTGTTTTTT; CDR3 protein: CASSLQVGELFF
D gene: .; J gene: TRBJ1-6; clone size: few; CDR3 length: 16; V gene: TRBV5-1; CDR3 DNA: TGCGCCAGCAGCTTGGTGTCTAGCCCCCCGAATTCACCCCTCCACTTT; CDR3 protein: CASSLVSSPPNSPLHF
D gene: .; J gene: TRBJ2-1; clone size: .; CDR3 length: 14; V gene: TRBV7-7; CDR3 DNA: TGTGCTAGCCCCCCCACCAGATCCTACAATGAGCAGTTCTTC; CDR3 protein: CASPPTRSYNEQFF
D gene: TRBD2; J gene: TRBJ2-1; clone size: once; CDR3 length: 14; V gene: TRBV7-2; CDR3 DNA: TGTGCCAGCAGCTTAGAGGGCGGCGGGGGGGCCTGGTTCTTC; CDR3 protein: CASSLEGGGGAWFF
D gene: .; J gene: TRBJ2-3; clone size: few; CDR3 length: 14; V gene: TRBV5-1; CDR3 DNA: TGCGCCAGCAGCCCCGTCCTACAGGGAGATACGCAGTATTTT; CDR3 protein: CASSPVLQGDTQYF
D gene: .; J gene: TRBJ1-2; clone size: .; CDR3 length: 14; V gene: TRBV5-4; CDR3 DNA: TGTGCCAGCAGCCCCTGGGGGTTTAACTATGGCTACACCTTC; CDR3 protein: CASSPWGFNYGYTF
D gene: .; J gene: TRBJ1-1; clone size: many; CDR3 length: 13; V gene: TRBV5-1; CDR3 DNA: TGTGCCAGCAGTTTGGAAAGGAACACTGAAGCTTTCTTT; CDR3 protein: CASSLERNTEAFF
D gene: .; J gene: TRBJ2-1; clone size: few; CDR3 length: 15; V gene: TRBV24-1; CDR3 DNA: TGTGCCACCAGTGATCGTGCAGAGGGGAACAATGAGCAGTTCTTC; CDR3 protein: CATSDRAEGNNEQFF
D gene: .; J gene: TRBJ1-5; clone size: few; CDR3 length: 16; V gene: TRBV21-1; CDR3 DNA: TGTGCCAGCAGCAAAGAACACCTCTATAGCAATCAGCCCCAGCATTTT; CDR3 protein: CASSKEHLYSNQPQHF
D gene: TRBD2; J gene: TRBJ2-1; clone size: .; CDR3 length: 16; V gene: TRBV5-1; CDR3 DNA: TGCGCCAGCAGCGGGGCTAGCGGGGGGGCCGTCTATGAGCAGTTCTTC; CDR3 protein: CASSGASGGAVYEQFF
D gene: .; J gene: TRBJ1-2; clone size: few; CDR3 length: 12; V gene: TRBV29-1; CDR3 DNA: TGCAGCGTTGAAGATCAAGGCTATGGCTACACCTTC; CDR3 protein: CSVEDQGYGYTF
D gene: .; J gene: TRBJ1-2; clone size: many; CDR3 length: 15; V gene: TRBV20-1; CDR3 DNA: TGCAGTGCTAGATCCCACCTCGGGGGGAGGGATGGCTACACCTTC; CDR3 protein: CSARSHLGGRDGYTF
D gene: .; J gene: TRBJ1-4; clone size: few; CDR3 length: 16; V gene: TRBV4-2; CDR3 DNA: TGTGCCAGCAGTATAGTCTTGGGGGCTAACAATGAAAAACTGTTTTTT; CDR3 protein: CASSIVLGANNEKLFF
D gene: TRBD2; J gene: TRBJ2-7; clone size: few; CDR3 length: 12; V gene: TRBV11-2; CDR3 DNA: TGTGCCAGCAGTCCCGGGAGGAACGAGCAGTACTTC; CDR3 protein: CASSPGRNEQYF
D gene: .; J gene: TRBJ2-5; clone size: few; CDR3 length: 16; V gene: TRBV12-3/TRBV12-4; CDR3 DNA: TGTGCCAGCAGTTTAGGGCAGGCGGACTACCAAGAGACCCAGTACTTC; CDR3 protein: CASSLGQADYQETQYF
D gene: .; J gene: TRBJ2-7; clone size: many; CDR3 length: 15; V gene: TRBV3-2; CDR3 DNA: TGTGCCAGCAGCCAACGGCGTTCGGGCTTCTACGAGCAGTACTTC; CDR3 protein: CASSQRRSGFYEQYF
D gene: .; J gene: TRBJ1-2; clone size: many; CDR3 length: 13; V gene: TRBV7-9; CDR3 DNA: TGTGCCAGCAGCTTGACGGGGTGGGCATCCTCGACCTTC; CDR3 protein: CASSLTGWASSTF
D gene: .; J gene: TRBJ2-5; clone size: .; CDR3 length: 12; V gene: TRBV7-2; CDR3 DNA: TGTGCCAGCAGCCGAAGCTCAGAGACCCAGTACTTC; CDR3 protein: CASSRSSETQYF
D gene: .; J gene: TRBJ2-5; clone size: .; CDR3 length: 15; V gene: TRBV6-6; CDR3 DNA: TGTGCCAGCAGCGAGGACCCCTGGCTTCGGGAGACCCAGTACTTC; CDR3 protein: CASSEDPWLRETQYF
D gene: .; J gene: TRBJ2-7; clone size: .; CDR3 length: 15; V gene: TRBV29-1; CDR3 DNA: TGCAGCGTTGACACGACTCTGGGACTGCGGGTGGAGCAGTACTTC; CDR3 protein: CSVDTTLGLRVEQYF
D gene: .; J gene: TRBJ1-5; clone size: .; CDR3 length: 15; V gene: TRBV5-5; CDR3 DNA: TGTGCCAGCAGCGGGGGGGACGAAAGCAATCAGCCCCAGCATTTT; CDR3 protein: CASSGGDESNQPQHF
D gene: TRBD2; J gene: TRBJ2-3; clone size: many; CDR3 length: 15; V gene: TRBV20-1; CDR3 DNA: TGCAGTGGAATACGACTAGCGGGGGGGAAGGATACGCAGTATTTT; CDR3 protein: CSGIRLAGGKDTQYF